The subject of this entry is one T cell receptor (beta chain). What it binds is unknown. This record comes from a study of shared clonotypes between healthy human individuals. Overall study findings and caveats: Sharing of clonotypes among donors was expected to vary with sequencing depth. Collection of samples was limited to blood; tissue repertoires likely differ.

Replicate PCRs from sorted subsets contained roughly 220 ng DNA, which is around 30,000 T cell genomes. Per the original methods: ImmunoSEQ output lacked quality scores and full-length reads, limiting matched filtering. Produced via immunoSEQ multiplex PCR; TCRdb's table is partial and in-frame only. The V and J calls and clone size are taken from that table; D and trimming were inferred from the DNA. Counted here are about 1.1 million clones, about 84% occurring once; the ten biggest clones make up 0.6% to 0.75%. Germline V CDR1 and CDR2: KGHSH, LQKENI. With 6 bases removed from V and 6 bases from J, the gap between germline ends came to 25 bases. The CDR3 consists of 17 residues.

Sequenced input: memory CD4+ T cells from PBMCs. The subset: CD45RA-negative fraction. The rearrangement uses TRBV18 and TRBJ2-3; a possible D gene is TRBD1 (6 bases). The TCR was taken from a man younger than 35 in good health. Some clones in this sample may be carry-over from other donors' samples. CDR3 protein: CASSSPTGGYRGDTQYF. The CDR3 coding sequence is TGTGCCAGCTCTAGCCCGACAGGCGGTTACAGAGGGGATACGCAGTATTTT.